Listed here is a single TCR beta chain. Other DNA variants within this sample encode the same CDR3. This specimen belongs to a study of blood T cell repertoires in COVID-19. The overall study: Sample material is recorded as cDNA or gDNA derived from T cells, B-cell-depleted T cells, or PBMCs.

The assay was immunoSEQ multiplex PCR, and TCRdb's table has in-frame clones only and misses some. The sample holds around 130,000 clones, roughly four fifths seen once. Trimming left V 5 bases short and J 1 base short, with 7 bases between. This CDR3 comprises 13 residues. Germline CDR1 is LNHDA and CDR2 is SQIVND (reference sequence). The rearrangement joins TRBV19 to TRBJ2-3; no clear D. The source of this sequence is a woman aged 55-69 years with acute or convalescent COVID-19. The sample was peripheral blood. For the CDR3, the DNA is TGTGCCAGTAGTTTAAGAGGCACAGATACGCAGTATTTT. Translated: CASSLRGTDTQYF.